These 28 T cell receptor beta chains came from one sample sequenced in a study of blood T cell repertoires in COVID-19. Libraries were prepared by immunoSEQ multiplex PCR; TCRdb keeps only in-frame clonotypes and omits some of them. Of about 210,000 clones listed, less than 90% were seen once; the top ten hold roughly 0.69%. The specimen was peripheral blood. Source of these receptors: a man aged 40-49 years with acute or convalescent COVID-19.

The CDR3 DNA is TGTGCCAGCAGCACGAGCGGGATCCACTCCTACAATGAGCAGTTCTTC. The encoded protein is CASSTSGIHSYNEQFF. The V and J genes are TRBV7-3 and TRBJ2-1; 7 positions match TRBD2. Germline lookup yields CDR1 SGHTA and CDR2 FQGTGA. The CDR3 contains 16 residues. With V trimmed by 5 bases and J by 0 bases, 7 bases remained unmatched.

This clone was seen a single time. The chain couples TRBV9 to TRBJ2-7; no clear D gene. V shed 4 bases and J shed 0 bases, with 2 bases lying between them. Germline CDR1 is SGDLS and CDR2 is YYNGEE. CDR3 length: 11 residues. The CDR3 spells CASSLSYEQYF. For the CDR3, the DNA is TGTGCCAGCAGCCTCTCCTACGAGCAGTACTTC.

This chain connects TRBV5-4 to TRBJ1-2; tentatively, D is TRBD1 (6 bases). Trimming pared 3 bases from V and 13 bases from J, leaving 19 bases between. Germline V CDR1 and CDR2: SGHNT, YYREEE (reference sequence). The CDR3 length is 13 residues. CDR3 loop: CASSSIVGGVSTF. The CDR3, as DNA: TGTGCCAGCAGCTCCATCGTAGGGGGGGTGAGCACCTTC.

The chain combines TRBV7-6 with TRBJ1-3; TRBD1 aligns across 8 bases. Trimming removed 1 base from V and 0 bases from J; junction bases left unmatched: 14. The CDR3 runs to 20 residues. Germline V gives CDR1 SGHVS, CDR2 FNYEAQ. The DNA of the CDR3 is TGTGCCAGCAGCTTAGTTGTGCCGGTAACAGGGGGAATCTCTGGAAACACCATATATTTT. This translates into CASSLVVPVTGGISGNTIYF. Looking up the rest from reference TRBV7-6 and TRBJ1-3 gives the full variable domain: GAGVSQSPRYKVTKRGQDVALRCDPISGHVSLYWYRQALGQGPEFLTYFNYEAQQDKSGLPNDRFSAERPEGSISTLTIQRTEQRDSAMYRCASSLVVPVTGGISGNTIYFGEGSWLTVV.

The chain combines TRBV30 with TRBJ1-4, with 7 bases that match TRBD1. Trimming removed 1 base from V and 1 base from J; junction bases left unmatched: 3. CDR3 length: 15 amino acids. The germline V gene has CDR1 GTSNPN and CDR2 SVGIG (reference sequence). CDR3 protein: CAWSDPGGTNEKLFF. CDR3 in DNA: TGTGCCTGGAGTGATCCAGGGGGAACTAATGAAAAACTGTTTTTT.

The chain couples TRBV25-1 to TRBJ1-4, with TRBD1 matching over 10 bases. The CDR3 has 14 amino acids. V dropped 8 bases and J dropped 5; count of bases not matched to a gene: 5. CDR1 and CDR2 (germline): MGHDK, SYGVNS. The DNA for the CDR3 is TGTGCCAGCTCCTCGGACAGGGGGAATGAAAAACTGTTTTTT. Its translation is CASSSDRGNEKLFF.

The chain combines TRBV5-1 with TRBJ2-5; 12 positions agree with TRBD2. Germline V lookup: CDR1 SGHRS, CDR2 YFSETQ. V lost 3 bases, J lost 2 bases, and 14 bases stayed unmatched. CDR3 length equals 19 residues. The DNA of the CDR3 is TGCGCCAGCAGCTCACCACTCGGACTAGCGGGAATAAGACAAGAGACCCAGTACTTC. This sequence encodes CASSSPLGLAGIRQETQYF. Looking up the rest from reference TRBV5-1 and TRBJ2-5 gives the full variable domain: KAGVTQTPRYLIKTRGQQVTLSCSPISGHRSVSWYQQTPGQGLQFLFEYFSETQRNKGNFPGRFSGRQFSNSRSEMNVSTLELGDSALYLCASSSPLGLAGIRQETQYFGPGTRLLVL.

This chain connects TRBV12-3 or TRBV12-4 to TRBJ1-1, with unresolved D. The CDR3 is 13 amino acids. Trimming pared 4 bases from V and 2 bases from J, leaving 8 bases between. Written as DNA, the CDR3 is TGTGCCAGCAGTTGGACTGATAACACTGAAGCTTTCTTT. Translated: CASSWTDNTEAFF.

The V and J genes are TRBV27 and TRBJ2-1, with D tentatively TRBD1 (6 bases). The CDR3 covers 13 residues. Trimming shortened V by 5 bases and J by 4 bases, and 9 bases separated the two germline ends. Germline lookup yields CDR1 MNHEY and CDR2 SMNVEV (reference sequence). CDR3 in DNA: TGTGCCAGCAGTCTCAGGGGTTACAATGAGCAGTTCTTC. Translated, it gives CASSLRGYNEQFF.

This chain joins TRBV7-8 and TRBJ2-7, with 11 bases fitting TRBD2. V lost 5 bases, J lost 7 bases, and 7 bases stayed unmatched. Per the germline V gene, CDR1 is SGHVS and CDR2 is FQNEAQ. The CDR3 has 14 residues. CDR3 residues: CASSVYSGGAEQYF. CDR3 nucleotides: TGTGCCAGCAGCGTCTATAGCGGGGGGGCAGAGCAGTACTTC.

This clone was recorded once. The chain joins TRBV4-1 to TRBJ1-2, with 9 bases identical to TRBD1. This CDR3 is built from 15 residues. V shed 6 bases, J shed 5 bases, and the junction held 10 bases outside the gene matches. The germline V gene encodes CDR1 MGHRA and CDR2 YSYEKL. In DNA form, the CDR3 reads TGCGCCAGCAGTCCTACAGGGGGCGAATTATATGGCTACACCTTC. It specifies CASSPTGGELYGYTF.

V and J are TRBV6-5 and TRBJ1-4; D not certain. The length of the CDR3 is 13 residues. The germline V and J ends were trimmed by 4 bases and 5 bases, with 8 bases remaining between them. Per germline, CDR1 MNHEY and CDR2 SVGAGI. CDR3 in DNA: TGTGCCAGCAGTTCCCAGTTCAATGAAAAACTGTTTTTT. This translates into CASSSQFNEKLFF.

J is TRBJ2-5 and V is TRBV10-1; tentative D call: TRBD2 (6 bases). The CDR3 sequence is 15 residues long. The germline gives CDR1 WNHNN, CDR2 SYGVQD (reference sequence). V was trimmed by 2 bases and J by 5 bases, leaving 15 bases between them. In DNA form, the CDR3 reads TGCGCCAGCAGTGAGAACGTTGGGGGGACGGAGACCCAGTACTTC. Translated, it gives CASSENVGGTETQYF.

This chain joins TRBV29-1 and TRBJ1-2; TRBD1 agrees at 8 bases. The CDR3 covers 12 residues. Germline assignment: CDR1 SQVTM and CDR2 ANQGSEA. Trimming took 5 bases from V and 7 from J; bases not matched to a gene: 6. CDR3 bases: TGCAGCGTTCCCAGGGGGCTGTCTGGCTACACCTTC. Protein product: CSVPRGLSGYTF.

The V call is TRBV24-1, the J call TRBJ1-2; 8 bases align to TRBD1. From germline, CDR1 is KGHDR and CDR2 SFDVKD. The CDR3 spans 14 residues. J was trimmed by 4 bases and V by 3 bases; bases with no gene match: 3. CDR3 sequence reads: CATSDRQGTYGYTF. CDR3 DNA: TGTGCCACCAGTGATCGACAGGGGACCTATGGCTACACCTTC.

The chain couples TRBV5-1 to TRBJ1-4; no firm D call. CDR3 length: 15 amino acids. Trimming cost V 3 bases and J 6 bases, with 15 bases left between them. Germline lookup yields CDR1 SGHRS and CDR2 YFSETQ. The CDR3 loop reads CASSSASELHEKLFF. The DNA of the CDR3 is TGCGCCAGCAGCTCCGCCTCGGAGTTGCATGAAAAACTGTTTTTT.

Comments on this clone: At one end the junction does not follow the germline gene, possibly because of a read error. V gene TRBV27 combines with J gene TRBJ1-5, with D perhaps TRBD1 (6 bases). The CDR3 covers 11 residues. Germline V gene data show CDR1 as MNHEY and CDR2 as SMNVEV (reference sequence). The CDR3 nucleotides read TGTGCCAGCAGTTTATCTCGGGGGGCGGATTTT. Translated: CASSLSRGADF.

The CDR3 region is CASSQNRDTEAFF. Here the CDR3 DNA reads TGTGCCAGCTCACAAAACAGGGACACTGAAGCTTTCTTT. The chain links TRBV18 to TRBJ1-1, with TRBD1 as a possible D gene (6 bases). Germline CDR1 reads KGHSH; CDR2 reads LQKENI. Between the trimmed V and J ends, which lost 4 bases and 3 bases, there was a span of 9 bases. CDR3 length: 13 residues.

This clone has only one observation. The CDR3 DNA reads TGTGCCAGCTCACCACCGCGGGGGGAGAACACTGAAGCTTTCTTT. Residues: CASSPPRGENTEAFF. The chain links TRBV18 to TRBJ1-1; TRBD1 is a possible D gene (5 bases). The CDR3 contains 15 residues. The V and J ends lost 0 bases and 1 base respectively, with 9 bases between them. Germline values: CDR1 KGHSH, CDR2 LQKENI.

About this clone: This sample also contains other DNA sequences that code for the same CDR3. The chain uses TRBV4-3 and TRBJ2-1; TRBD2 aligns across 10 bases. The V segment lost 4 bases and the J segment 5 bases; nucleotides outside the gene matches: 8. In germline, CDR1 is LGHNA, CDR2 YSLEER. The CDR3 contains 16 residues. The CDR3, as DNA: TGCGCCAGCAGCCCCCTAGCGGGAGACATGGACAATGAGCAGTTCTTC. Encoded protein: CASSPLAGDMDNEQFF.

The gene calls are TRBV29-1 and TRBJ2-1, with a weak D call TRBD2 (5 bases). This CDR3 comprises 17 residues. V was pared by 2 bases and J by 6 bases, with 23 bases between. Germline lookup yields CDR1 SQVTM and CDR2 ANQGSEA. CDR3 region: CSVERGGGLAGVNEQFF. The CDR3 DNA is TGCAGCGTTGAACGCGGTGGAGGCCTGGCGGGCGTCAATGAGCAGTTCTTC.

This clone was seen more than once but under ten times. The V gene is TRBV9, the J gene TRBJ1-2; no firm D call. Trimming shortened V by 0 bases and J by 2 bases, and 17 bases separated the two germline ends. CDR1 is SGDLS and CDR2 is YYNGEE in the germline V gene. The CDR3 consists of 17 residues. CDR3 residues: CASSVVSEEGSNYGYTF. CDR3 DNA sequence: TGTGCCAGCAGCGTAGTTTCCGAGGAGGGATCAAACTATGGCTACACCTTC.

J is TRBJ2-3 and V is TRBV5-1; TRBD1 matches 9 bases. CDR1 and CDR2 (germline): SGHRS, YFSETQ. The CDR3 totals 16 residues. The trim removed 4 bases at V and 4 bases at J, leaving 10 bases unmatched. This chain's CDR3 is CASSPGRTGAADTQYF. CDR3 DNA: TGCGCCAGCAGCCCTGGGAGGACAGGGGCAGCAGATACGCAGTATTTT. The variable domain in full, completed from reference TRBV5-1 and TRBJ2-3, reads KAGVTQTPRYLIKTRGQQVTLSCSPISGHRSVSWYQQTPGQGLQFLFEYFSETQRNKGNFPGRFSGRQFSNSRSEMNVSTLELGDSALYLCASSPGRTGAADTQYFGPGTRLTVL.

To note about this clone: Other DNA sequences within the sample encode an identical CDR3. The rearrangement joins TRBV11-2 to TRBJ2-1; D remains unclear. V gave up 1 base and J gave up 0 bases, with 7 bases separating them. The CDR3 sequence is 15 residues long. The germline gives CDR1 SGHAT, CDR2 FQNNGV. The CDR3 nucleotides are TGTGCCAGCAGCTTAGCCAGAAGCTCCTACAATGAGCAGTTCTTC. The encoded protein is CASSLARSSYNEQFF.

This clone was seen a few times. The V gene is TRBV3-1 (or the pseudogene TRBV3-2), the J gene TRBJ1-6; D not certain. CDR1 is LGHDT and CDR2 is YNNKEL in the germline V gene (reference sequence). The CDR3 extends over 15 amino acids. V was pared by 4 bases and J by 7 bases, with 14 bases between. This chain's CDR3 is CASSPKTNQNSPLHF. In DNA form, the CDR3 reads TGTGCCAGCAGCCCTAAGACAAACCAGAATTCACCCCTCCACTTT.

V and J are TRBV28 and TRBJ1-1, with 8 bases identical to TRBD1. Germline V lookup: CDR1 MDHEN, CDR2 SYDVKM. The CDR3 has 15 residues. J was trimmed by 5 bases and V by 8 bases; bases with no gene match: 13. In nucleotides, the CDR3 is TGTGCCAGCGTCGGGACAGGAGGATTGTGGACTGAAGCTTTCTTT. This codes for CASVGTGGLWTEAFF.

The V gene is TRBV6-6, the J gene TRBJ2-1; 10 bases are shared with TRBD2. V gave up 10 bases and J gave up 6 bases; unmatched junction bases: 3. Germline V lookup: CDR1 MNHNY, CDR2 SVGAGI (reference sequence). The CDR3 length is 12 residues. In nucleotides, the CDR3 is TGTGCCACCTCTAGCGGGAGCAATGAGCAGTTCTTC. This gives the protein CATSSGSNEQFF.

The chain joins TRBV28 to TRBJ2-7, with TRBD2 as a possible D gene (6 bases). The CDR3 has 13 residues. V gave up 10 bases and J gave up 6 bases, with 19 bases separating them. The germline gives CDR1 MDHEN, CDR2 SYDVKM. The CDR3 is CAISSGTLPEQYF. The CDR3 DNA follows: TGTGCCATCTCCTCCGGGACTTTACCCGAGCAGTACTTC.